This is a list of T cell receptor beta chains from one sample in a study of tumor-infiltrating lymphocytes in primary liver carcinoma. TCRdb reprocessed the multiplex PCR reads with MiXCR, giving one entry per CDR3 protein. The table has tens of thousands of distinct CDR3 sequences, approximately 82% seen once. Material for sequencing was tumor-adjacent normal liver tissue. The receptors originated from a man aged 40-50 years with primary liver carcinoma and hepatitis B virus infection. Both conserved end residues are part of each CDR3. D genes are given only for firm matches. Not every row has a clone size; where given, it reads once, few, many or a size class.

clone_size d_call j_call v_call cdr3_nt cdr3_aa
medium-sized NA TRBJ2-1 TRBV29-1 TGCAGCGTTCTTGACAGCGAGCAGTTCTTC CSVLDSEQFF
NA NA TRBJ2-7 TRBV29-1 TGCTGTGTTGAGTCCGCAGATTATGAGCAGTACTTC CCVESADYEQYF
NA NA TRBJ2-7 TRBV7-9 TGTGTCAGCAGTTTAGGGCTCGGCAACCGTTCTCCATATGAGCAGTACTTC CVSSLGLGNRSPYEQYF
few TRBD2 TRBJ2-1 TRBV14 TGTACCAGCAGTGCTGTAGCGGGATGGGTAAACATTGAGCAGTTCTTC CTSSAVAGWVNIEQFF
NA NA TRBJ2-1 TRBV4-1 TGCGTCAGCGGCCGCGGGGCCAATGAGCAGTCCTTC CVSGRGANEQSF
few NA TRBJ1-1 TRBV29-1 TGCAGCGGCCGCCGGGGGGGGGAGGGCACTGTAGCTTTCTTT CSGRRGGEGTVAFF
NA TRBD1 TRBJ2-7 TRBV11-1 TGTGCCTCCAGGGGGAAGCGATTCTACGAGCAGTACTTC CASRGKRFYEQYF
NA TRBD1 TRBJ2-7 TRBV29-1 TGCAGCGTGGAACTTTCGGAACAGGGGACCGAGCAATACTTC CSVELSEQGTEQYF
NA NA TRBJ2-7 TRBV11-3 TGTGCCAGCAACTTCGGAGTTTTGTGCGAGCAGTACTTC CASNFGVLCEQYF
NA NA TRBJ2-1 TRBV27 TGTGCCAGCAGTTTCTTAGACGGTAATGAGCAGTTCTTC CASSFLDGNEQFF